This section outlines one T cell receptor beta chain sequence together with its context. This clone was counted a few times. It has no known antigen specificity. Qualities for individual bases were not recorded, and no much larger clone is one base off. The record originates from a study of CD8+ T cells in alopecia areata (dated by TCRdb to about 2018). For the study in its entirety: Treated patients were enrolled in an open-label pilot trial of oral tofacitinib at 5 to 10 mg twice daily for moderate-to-severe alopecia areata. Tofacitinib was given for 6 to 18 months, followed by 6 months of follow-up off drug to assess delayed response and recurrence. In treated patients, disease severity was measured using the SALT score, which gives the percentage of scalp surface area affected. In both human patients and the C3H/HeJ mouse model, the study applied high-throughput TCRbeta sequencing to look at T cell clonal expansion in alopecia areata. In humans, TCRbeta sequencing was performed on scalp tissue and on sorted CD4+ and CD8+ peripheral blood T cells from healthy controls and from patients with patchy or totalis/universalis alopecia areata. Biopsies were taken from tofacitinib-treated patients at baseline and again at 4 and 24 weeks into treatment, and several of those patients also had a later scalp biopsy. Scalp clonality was compared across normal scalp (n=4), patchy alopecia areata scalp (n=8), and alopecia totalis/universalis scalp (n=8). RNA was obtained with the PAXgene miRNA kit for fixed scalp, the miRNeasy kit for PBMCs, and the RNeasy kit for mouse skin. Amplification of TCRbeta CDR3 regions was done by immunoSEQ multiplex PCR using 35 Vbeta forward primers and 13 Jbeta reverse primers.

Reading the label with the study, this specimen's time point is: less than five weeks on oral tofacitinib. In the paper's terms, the treatment or condition label means: oral pan-JAK inhibitor, 5-10 mg twice daily. From alopecia areata patients, peripheral blood was collected along with lesional scalp punch biopsies. PBMCs were isolated by density centrifugation and stained for CD3, CD4 and CD8, after which CD4+ and CD8+ T cells were sorted on a FACSAria. The library was prepared using the immunoSEQ multiplex PCR assay. To provide template for TCR sequencing, every sample had RNA extracted and reverse transcribed into cDNA. First-strand cDNA was synthesized with SuperScript III using a 2:1 mix of oligo-dT and random hexamers. A synthetic immune receptor repertoire was used to assess amplification bias, and residual bias was removed computationally. Regarding the original processing steps: Raw reads were preprocessed to remove errors, and CDR3 was defined by IMGT conventions from the conserved cysteine to phenylalanine. To get clonality, Shannon entropy was normalized by log2 of the number of productive unique TCRs and the result was subtracted from 1. CD4 or CD8 identity of scalp clones was inferred by cross-referencing scalp TCRbeta sequences with sorted blood CD4 and CD8 repertoires. TCRdb limited this immuneACCESS table to in-frame rearrangements with V and J called. A share of clones is missing; checked studies link under half to unresolved V genes, and the rest is unexplained. The D gene and trimming were derived from the DNA, and the V and J assignments and clone size from that table. The sample table holds about 150,000 clones, of which 55% to 75% were seen once. Roughly 0.99% of the sample is taken by the ten largest.

Points the paper makes about the study in general: Tofacitinib significantly decreased scalp clonality and the number of expanded CD8+ clones among the top 100 scalp clones. Compared with normal scalp, lesional scalp, particularly in alopecia totalis/universalis, had higher clonality and more expanded CD8+ clones, which suggests antigenic drive. Scalp TCR repertoire analysis is complicated because resident alphabeta T cells in normal human skin are also sequenced, whereas mouse skin is dominated by gammadelta T cells. During tofacitinib treatment, many expanded lesional clones stuck around in both scalp and blood, and this persistence may partly explain why relapse happens after treatment is stopped. Shared TCR sequences between patients were less evident than in mice, which may be partly attributable to HLA diversity in the patient population. Because the treated cohort was small and had only one nonresponder, larger studies are needed to examine links between baseline CD8+ expansion and response.

Taken from the germline V gene, the CDR1 and CDR2 loops are SGHRS and YFSETQ. V loses 2 bases of germline sequence and J loses 3 bases, and the interval between the two ends is 11 bases. From the cysteine up to the phenylalanine, the CDR3 has a length of 14 residues. Only the CDR3 part of the read is kept: 42 bases, read in frame from the first base. The receptor was derived from a human donor with alopecia areata. In this chain, TRBV5-1 is recombined with TRBJ1-1; the D gene identity is not certain. The sequences come from CD4+ T cells sorted from blood, collected at week 4, from a patient treated with tofacitinib. This receptor has the CDR3 CASSFVGADTEAFF. The sequence in DNA is TGCGCCAGCAGCTTCGTGGGAGCGGACACTGAAGCTTTCTTT.